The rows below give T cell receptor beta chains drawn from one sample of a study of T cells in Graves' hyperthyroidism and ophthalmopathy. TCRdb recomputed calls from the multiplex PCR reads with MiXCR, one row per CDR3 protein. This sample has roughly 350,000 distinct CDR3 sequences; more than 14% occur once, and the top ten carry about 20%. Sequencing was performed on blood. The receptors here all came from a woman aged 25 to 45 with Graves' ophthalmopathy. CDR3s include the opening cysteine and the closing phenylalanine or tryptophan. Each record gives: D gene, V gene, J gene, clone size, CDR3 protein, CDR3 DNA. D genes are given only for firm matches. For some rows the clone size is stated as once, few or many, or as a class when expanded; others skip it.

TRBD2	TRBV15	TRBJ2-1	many	CATSSPWTSGGAHNEQFF	TGTGCCACCAGCAGTCCTTGGACTAGCGGGGGGGCGCACAATGAGCAGTTCTTC
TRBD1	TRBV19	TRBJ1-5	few	CASRRRGTGGNQPQHF	TGTGCCAGTAGGCGACGGGGGACAGGGGGCAATCAGCCCCAGCATTTT
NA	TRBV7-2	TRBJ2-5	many	CASSLVGLQETQYF	TGTGCCAGCAGCTTAGTGGGACTCCAAGAGACCCAGTACTTC
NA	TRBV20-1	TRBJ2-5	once	CSAGQPYQETLYF	TGCAGTGCTGGACAGCCGTACCAAGAGACCCTGTACTTC
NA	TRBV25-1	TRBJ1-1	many	CASSVSNTEAFF	TGTGCCAGCAGTGTTTCGAACACTGAAGCTTTCTTT
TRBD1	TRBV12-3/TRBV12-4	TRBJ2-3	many	CASSKRTGIFPSTDTQYF	TGTGCCAGCAGTAAACGGACAGGGATTTTTCCTAGCACAGATACGCAGTATTTT
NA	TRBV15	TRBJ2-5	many	CATSSPQAATQETQYF	TGTGCCACCAGCAGTCCTCAAGCGGCGACACAAGAGACCCAGTACTTC
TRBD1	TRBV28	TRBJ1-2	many	CASSYADRVYGYTF	TGTGCCAGCAGTTATGCGGACAGGGTCTATGGCTACACCTTC
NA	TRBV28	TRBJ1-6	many	CASSLEQGLGSPLHF	TGTGCCAGCAGTCTCGAGCAGGGACTAGGTTCACCCCTCCACTTT
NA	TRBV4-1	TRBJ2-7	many	CASSQDGGGISYEQYF	TGCGCCAGCAGCCAAGATGGAGGGGGAATTTCCTACGAGCAGTACTTC
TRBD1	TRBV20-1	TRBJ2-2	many	CSAVYRGNTGELFF	TGCAGTGCTGTCTACAGGGGGAACACCGGGGAGCTGTTTTTT
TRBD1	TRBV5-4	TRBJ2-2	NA	CASSPRFGTGGTGELFF	TGTGCCAGCAGCCCCCGGTTTGGGACAGGGGGCACCGGGGAGCTGTTTTTT
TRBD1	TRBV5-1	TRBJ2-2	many	CASRYPGQGEKDTGELFF	TGCGCCAGCAGATATCCGGGACAGGGGGAGAAGGACACCGGGGAGCTGTTTTTT
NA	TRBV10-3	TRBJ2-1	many	CAISEGTQGDNEQFF	TGTGCCATCAGTGAAGGCACACAGGGCGACAATGAGCAGTTCTTC
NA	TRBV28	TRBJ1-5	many	CASKPPEGFNQPQHF	TGTGCCAGCAAGCCTCCCGAGGGGTTCAATCAGCCCCAGCATTTT
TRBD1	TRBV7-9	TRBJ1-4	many	CASSPAGTGGEKLFF	TGTGCCAGCAGCCCGGCCGGGACAGGGGGAGAAAAACTGTTTTTT
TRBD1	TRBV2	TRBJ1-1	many	CASVRQTGSTEAFF	TGTGCCAGTGTCCGCCAGACAGGGAGCACTGAAGCTTTCTTT
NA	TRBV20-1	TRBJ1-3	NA	CSASTGSPDSGNTIYF	TGCAGTGCTAGTACTGGCTCGCCAGACTCTGGAAACACCATATATTTT
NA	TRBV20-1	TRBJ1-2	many	CSAIVDTTNYGYTF	TGCAGTGCCATCGTGGACACTACTAACTATGGCTACACCTTC
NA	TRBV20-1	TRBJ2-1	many	CSARDSGGARYNEQFF	TGCAGTGCTAGAGATTCCGGGGGCGCTAGGTACAATGAGCAGTTCTTC
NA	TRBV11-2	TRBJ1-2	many	CASSFGRGDRSYGYTF	TGTGCCAGCAGCTTCGGAAGAGGTGACAGATCCTATGGCTACACCTTC
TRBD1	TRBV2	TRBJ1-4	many	CASSNRDRGILGNEKLFF	TGTGCCAGCAGTAACCGGGACAGGGGGATTTTGGGTAATGAAAAACTGTTTTTT
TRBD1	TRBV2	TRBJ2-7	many	CASKGTGNYEQYF	TGTGCCAGCAAGGGGACAGGGAACTACGAGCAGTACTTC
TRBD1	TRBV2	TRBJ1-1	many	CASSDWDRGAFF	TGTGCCAGCAGTGATTGGGACAGGGGAGCTTTCTTT
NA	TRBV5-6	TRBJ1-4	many	CASSLLIQGSGKLFF	TGTGCCAGCAGCTTGTTAATACAGGGATCTGGAAAACTGTTTTTT
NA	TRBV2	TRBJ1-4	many	CASSEVPGGEKLFF	TGTGCCAGCAGTGAAGTACCCGGAGGTGAAAAACTGTTTTTT
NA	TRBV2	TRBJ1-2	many	CASSASPAGYGYTF	TGTGCCAGCAGTGCAAGTCCGGCCGGCTATGGCTACACCTTC
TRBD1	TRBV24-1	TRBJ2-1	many	CATSDPGTANEQFF	TGTGCCACCAGTGACCCCGGGACAGCCAATGAGCAGTTCTTC
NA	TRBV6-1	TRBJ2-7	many	CASRAGRFTSYEQYF	TGTGCCAGTAGGGCAGGTCGCTTCACCTCCTACGAGCAGTACTTC
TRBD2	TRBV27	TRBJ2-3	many	CASTPLADTDTQYF	TGTGCCAGCACTCCTCTAGCGGACACAGATACGCAGTATTTT
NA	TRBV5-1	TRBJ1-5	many	CASSTTGGSDQPQHF	TGCGCCAGCAGCACCACTGGGGGGTCGGATCAGCCCCAGCATTTT
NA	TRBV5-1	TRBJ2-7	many	CASSLQGGEQYF	TGCGCCAGCAGCTTACAGGGCGGCGAGCAGTACTTC
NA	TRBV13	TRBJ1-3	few	CASSLVSGASSGNTIYF	TGTGCCAGCAGCTTAGTTAGTGGGGCCAGCTCTGGAAACACCATATATTTT
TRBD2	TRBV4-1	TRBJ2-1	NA	CASSSRLGLAGVNEQFF	TGCGCCAGCAGCTCCCGCCTCGGACTAGCGGGGGTCAATGAGCAGTTCTTC
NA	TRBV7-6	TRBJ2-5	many	CASSQPWAWSSKGETQYF	TGTGCCAGCAGCCAGCCTTGGGCCTGGTCTAGCAAGGGGGAGACCCAGTACTTC
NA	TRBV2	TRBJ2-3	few	CASKLRLHSTDTQYF	TGTGCCAGCAAACTTCGACTGCACAGCACAGATACGCAGTATTTT
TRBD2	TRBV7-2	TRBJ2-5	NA	CASSPTGLAGEGTQYF	TGTGCCAGCAGCCCAACCGGCCTAGCGGGGGAGGGGACCCAGTACTTC
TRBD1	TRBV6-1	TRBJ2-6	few	CASRMTGYGANVLTF	TGTGCCAGCAGGATGACAGGGTATGGGGCCAACGTCCTGACTTTC
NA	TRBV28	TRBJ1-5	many	CASTATALYQPQHF	TGTGCCAGCACGGCGACAGCATTGTATCAGCCCCAGCATTTT
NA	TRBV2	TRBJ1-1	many	CASSAQSTNTEAFF	TGTGCCAGCAGTGCTCAGAGCACGAACACTGAAGCTTTCTTT
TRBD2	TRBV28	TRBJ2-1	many	CASRTSGGISYNEQFF	TGTGCCAGCAGGACAAGCGGGGGTATTTCCTACAATGAGCAGTTCTTC
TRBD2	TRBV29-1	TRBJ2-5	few	CSVSGETETQYF	TGCAGCGTCAGCGGGGAAACAGAGACCCAGTACTTC
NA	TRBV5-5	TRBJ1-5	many	CASSPDRASNQPQHF	TGTGCCAGCAGCCCAGACAGAGCCAGCAATCAGCCCCAGCATTTT
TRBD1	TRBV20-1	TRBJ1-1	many	CSARGQWAPFF	TGCAGTGCTAGGGGACAGTGGGCACCATTCTTT
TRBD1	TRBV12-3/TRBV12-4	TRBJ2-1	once	CASSSLTGGDEQFF	TGTGCCAGCAGTTCCCTGACAGGGGGGGATGAGCAGTTCTTC
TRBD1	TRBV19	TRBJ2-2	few	CASGTGATGELFF	TGTGCCAGCGGGACAGGGGCAACCGGGGAGCTGTTTTTT
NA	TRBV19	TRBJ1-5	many	CASSISGQRGQPQHF	TGTGCCAGTAGTATATCGGGCCAACGAGGTCAGCCCCAGCATTTT
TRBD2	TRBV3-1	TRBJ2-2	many	CASSQAPVAGGSGELFF	TGTGCCAGCAGCCAAGCCCCAGTAGCGGGCGGATCCGGGGAGCTGTTTTTT
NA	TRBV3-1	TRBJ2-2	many	CASSQVENTGELFF	TGTGCCAGCAGCCAAGTTGAAAACACCGGGGAGCTGTTTTTT
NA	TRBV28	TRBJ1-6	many	CASADRDSPLHF	TGTGCCAGCGCCGATAGAGATTCACCCCTCCACTTT
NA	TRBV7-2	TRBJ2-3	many	CASSLLSDTQYF	TGTGCCAGCAGCTTGCTGAGCGATACGCAGTATTTT
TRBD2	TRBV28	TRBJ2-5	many	CASSLSSTSGDETQYF	TGTGCCAGCAGTTTATCGTCGACTAGCGGCGACGAGACCCAGTACTTC
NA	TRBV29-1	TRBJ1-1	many	CSAHRETPEAFF	TGCAGCGCTCATCGGGAAACCCCTGAAGCTTTCTTT
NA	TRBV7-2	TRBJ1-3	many	CASGGGGGNTIYF	TGTGCCAGCGGAGGAGGGGGTGGAAACACCATATATTTT